These T cell receptor beta chains were read from a single sample in a study of T cell clonotyping in hematopoietic cell transplantation. The table came from immunoSEQ multiplex PCR; TCRdb's copy has only in-frame clones and leaves some out. Among about 69,000 clones listed, just under 95% were seen once. Material: peripheral blood mononuclear cells. The receptors were gathered from a man aged 50 to 60 in good health. Some clones in this sample may be carry-over from other donors' samples. Each CDR3 is given with its conserved first and last residue. D genes are given only for firm matches. Where a row states a size, it is once, few, many or the class of an expanded clone; other rows omit it.

-,TRBD1,TRBV4-1,TRBJ1-1,TGCGCCAGCAGCCAACCTCACACAGGGGGCCCTGAAGCTTTCTTT,CASSQPHTGGPEAFF
-,-,TRBV7-2,TRBJ2-1,TGTGCCAGCAGCTCCGCCGCTGGTACTCCGGTCTTC,CASSSAAGTPVF
-,-,TRBV6-5,TRBJ1-5,TGTGCCAGCAGTTCCTTCACCGCCGGGGGGCCCCAGCATTTT,CASSSFTAGGPQHF
-,-,TRBV11-2,TRBJ1-2,TGTGCCAGCAGCTTAATCCCGGGGCCTAACTATGGCTACACCTTC,CASSLIPGPNYGYTF
-,TRBD2,TRBV27,TRBJ2-5,TGTGCCAGCAGTCCCCAGCCTTTAGCGGGAGGCGAGGAGACCCAGTACTTC,CASSPQPLAGGEETQYF
-,-,TRBV6-5,TRBJ2-7,TGTGCCAGCAGCACACAGGCTTCTCCCCCTCAGTACTTC,CASSTQASPPQYF
-,-,TRBV7-2,TRBJ2-7,TGTGCCAGCAGCTTACATCCAGGGGACTCCTACGAGCAGTACTTC,CASSLHPGDSYEQYF
-,-,TRBV9,TRBJ1-3,TGTGCCAGCAGCGCCGCTGGGACTGGAAACACCATATATTTT,CASSAAGTGNTIYF
once,TRBD1,TRBV5-6,TRBJ1-5,TGTGCCAGCAGCTTGTCGGGACAGGGCTGGCAGCCCCAGCATTTT,CASSLSGQGWQPQHF
-,-,TRBV7-8,TRBJ2-7,TGTGCCAGCAGCTTAGGGGCGGGACGGCTCTACGAGCAGTACTTC,CASSLGAGRLYEQYF
-,TRBD2,TRBV7-2,TRBJ2-1,TGTGCCAGCAGCTCCTATAGCGGGGGGTCCAATGAGCAGTTCTTC,CASSSYSGGSNEQFF
-,-,TRBV5-4,TRBJ2-2,TGTGCCAGCAGCCTTTTAGAAAGGGCGGGCACCGGGGAGCTGTTTTTT,CASSLLERAGTGELFF
-,TRBD2,TRBV28,TRBJ2-3,TGTGCCAGCAGTTTAACGGGAGGGCCCACAGATACGCAGTATTTT,CASSLTGGPTDTQYF
-,-,TRBV2,TRBJ2-5,TGTGCCACCAGGACGGACCAAGAGACCCAGTACTTC,CATRTDQETQYF
-,-,TRBV5-4,TRBJ2-5,TGTGCCAGCAGGACCGGGAATTCGAGAGAGACCCAGTACTTC,CASRTGNSRETQYF
-,TRBD1,TRBV2,TRBJ1-2,TGTGCCAGCAGCGTCGACCAGGGGGCGACCTATGGCTACACCTTC,CASSVDQGATYGYTF
-,-,TRBV4-2,TRBJ2-7,TGTGCCAGCAGCCAAGACTACAACTCCTACGAGCAGTACTTC,CASSQDYNSYEQYF
once,TRBD2,TRBV7-2,TRBJ2-2,TGTGCCAGCAGCTCACCGACGGGGGGCACCGGGGAGCTGTTTTTT,CASSSPTGGTGELFF
-,-,TRBV28,TRBJ2-1,TGTGCCAGCAGTGACTCCCCAGTAGACAATGAGCAGTTCTTC,CASSDSPVDNEQFF
-,-,TRBV7-2,TRBJ2-5,TGTGCCAGCAGCTTTCAGGGCAGGGGGGGAGAGACCCAGTACTTC,CASSFQGRGGETQYF
-,TRBD1,TRBV28,TRBJ1-2,TGTGCCAGCAGTCACCTACTGACAGGGGTCGACTATGGCTACACCTTC,CASSHLLTGVDYGYTF
-,-,TRBV27,TRBJ2-7,TGTGCCAGCAGTTCCTCCGGGACATTTTACGAGCAGTACTTC,CASSSSGTFYEQYF
-,TRBD1,TRBV4-1,TRBJ2-4,TGCGCCAGCAGCCGAGGGGACAGCGATGGCATTCAGTACTTC,CASSRGDSDGIQYF
-,TRBD1,TRBV29-1,TRBJ2-1,TGCAGCACCTCGACAGGGGGAGGGCTCTACAATGAGCAGTTCTTC,CSTSTGGGLYNEQFF
-,TRBD2,TRBV9,TRBJ2-5,TGTGCCAGCAGCGCCGGGACTAGCGGGGGAGGGGAGACCCAGTACTTC,CASSAGTSGGGETQYF
-,-,TRBV6-1,TRBJ2-7,TGTGCCAGCGACATCCGGGACGGGTCCTACGAGCAGTACTTC,CASDIRDGSYEQYF
-,-,TRBV7-9,TRBJ1-5,TGTGCCAGCAGCTCGGGACGCCACGCGGATCAGCCCCAGCATTTT,CASSSGRHADQPQHF
-,-,TRBV6-5,TRBJ2-1,TGTGCCAGCAGTTATAGCCCCCTCGGTGGAGGGGTGGAGTTCTTC,CASSYSPLGGGVEFF
-,-,TRBV29-1,TRBJ2-7,TGCAGCGGAGGGGAGCCCTCGGACGAGCAGTACTTC,CSGGEPSDEQYF
-,TRBD2,TRBV6-4,TRBJ2-1,TGTGCCAGCAGTGACGGGCGGGAGGTGAGTGAGCAGTTCTTC,CASSDGREVSEQFF
-,-,TRBV28,TRBJ2-2,TGTGCCAGCAGTTACCCCAGAGACGAGGGGGGGAAGCTGTTTTTT,CASSYPRDEGGKLFF
-,-,TRBV7-8,TRBJ2-4,TGTGCCAGCAGCGGAGATAAAAACATTCAGTACTTC,CASSGDKNIQYF
-,TRBD2,TRBV19,TRBJ2-1,TGTGCCAGTAGTATACTCTTCGGGGCGGGAGTTGAAAATGAGCAGTTCTTC,CASSILFGAGVENEQFF
-,-,TRBV9,TRBJ2-4,TGTGCCAGCAGCGTAGCTACGGACGGGGAAAACATTCAGTACTTC,CASSVATDGENIQYF
-,TRBD2,TRBV7-2,TRBJ2-7,TGTGCCAGCAGCCTAACTAGCGGGATCAACTACGAGCAGTACTTC,CASSLTSGINYEQYF
-,-,TRBV6-1,TRBJ1-5,TGTGCCAGCAGTCTAGACGGACACAATCAGCCCCAGCATTTT,CASSLDGHNQPQHF
-,TRBD2,TRBV5-1,TRBJ2-2,TGCGCCAGCAGCTTTTCACTAGCGGGAGCCGGGGAGCTGTTTTTT,CASSFSLAGAGELFF
-,-,TRBV7-2,TRBJ1-1,TGTGCCAGCAGCTTAGTCTCAGGGATTATGAACACTGAAGCTTTCTTT,CASSLVSGIMNTEAFF
-,-,TRBV19,TRBJ1-1,TGTGCCAGTAGTAGATCTCTGTACGATGAAGCTTTCTTT,CASSRSLYDEAFF
-,-,TRBV14,TRBJ2-1,TGTGCCAGCAGCCAAGTATACGGGGGCAGGGGTGAGCAGTTCTTC,CASSQVYGGRGEQFF
-,TRBD1,TRBV6-5,TRBJ1-6,TGTGCCAGCATGCAGGGGGAAAATTCACCCCTCCACTTT,CASMQGENSPLHF
-,-,TRBV4-3,TRBJ1-4,TGCGCCAGCAGCCAAGATGACGGGCCCGGGGAGGAAAAACTGTTTTTT,CASSQDDGPGEEKLFF
-,TRBD1,TRBV5-1,TRBJ2-7,TGCGCCAGCAGCCACCCGGGACAGGGGTCCTACGAGCAGTACTTC,CASSHPGQGSYEQYF
-,-,TRBV11-1,TRBJ1-2,TGTGCCAGCAGCCCCAATCAGGGACTGCACTATGGCTACACCTTC,CASSPNQGLHYGYTF
-,-,TRBV2,TRBJ2-2,TGTGCCAGCAGTAAGCAGGGAACCGGGGAGCTGTTTTTT,CASSKQGTGELFF